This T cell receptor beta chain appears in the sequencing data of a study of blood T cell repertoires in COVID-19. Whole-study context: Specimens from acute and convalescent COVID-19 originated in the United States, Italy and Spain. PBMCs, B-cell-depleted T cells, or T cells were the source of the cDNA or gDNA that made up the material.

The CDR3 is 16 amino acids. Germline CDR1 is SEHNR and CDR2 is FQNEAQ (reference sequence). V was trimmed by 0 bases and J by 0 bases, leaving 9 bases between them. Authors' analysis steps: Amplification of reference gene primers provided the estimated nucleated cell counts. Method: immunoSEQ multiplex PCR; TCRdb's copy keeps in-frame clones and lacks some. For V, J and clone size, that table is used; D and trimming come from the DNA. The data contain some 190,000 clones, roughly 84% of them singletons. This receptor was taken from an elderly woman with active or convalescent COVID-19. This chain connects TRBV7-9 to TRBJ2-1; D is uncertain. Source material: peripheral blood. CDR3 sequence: CASSLAGLSSYNEQFF. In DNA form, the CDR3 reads TGTGCCAGCAGCTTAGCGGGCTTAAGCTCCTACAATGAGCAGTTCTTC. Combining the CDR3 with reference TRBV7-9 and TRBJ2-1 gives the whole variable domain DTGVSQNPRHKITKRGQNVTFRCDPISEHNRLYWYRQTLGQGPEFLTYFQNEAQLEKSRLLSDRFSAERPKGSFSTLEIQRTEQGDSAMYLCASSLAGLSSYNEQFFGPGTRLTVL.